Listed below are T cell receptor beta chains from one sample, sequenced in a study of blood T cell repertoires in COVID-19. Profiled with immunoSEQ multiplex PCR; TCRdb holds only in-frame clones, not every one. The data show around 88,000 clones, around nine tenths seen once. Sequencing input: peripheral blood. These TCRs come from a woman older than 75 with acute or convalescent COVID-19. Each CDR3 is given with its conserved first and last residue. The D gene is left open where the match is weak. Clone size is stated in some rows and not others, as once, few, many or a class when expanded.

clone_size j_call d_call v_call cdr3_nt cdr3_aa
. TRBJ1-3 . TRBV15 TGTGCCACCAGCAGAGATCAAAGCGCTTTCCCTCTCTCTGGAAACACCATATATTTT CATSRDQSAFPLSGNTIYF
. TRBJ1-2 . TRBV18 TGTGCCAGCTCACTACGACAGGTTCCTCCTGATTATGGCTACACCTTC CASSLRQVPPDYGYTF
. TRBJ2-2 TRBD1 TRBV4-1 TGCGCCAGCAGCCCGGGGACAGGGCGAGATCCCGGGGAGCTGTTTTTT CASSPGTGRDPGELFF
once TRBJ1-6 TRBD1 TRBV6-1 TGTGCCAGCAGTGAAATACCAGGGGGCCGCTATAATTCACCCCTCCACTTT CASSEIPGGRYNSPLHF
. TRBJ1-2 TRBD1 TRBV18 TGTGCCAGCTCACCACTCGGACAGGTTGATTATGGCTACACCTTC CASSPLGQVDYGYTF
. TRBJ1-6 . TRBV7-3 TGTGCCAGCAGCTACAGCTCCTATAATTCACCCCTCCACTTT CASSYSSYNSPLHF
once TRBJ2-3 TRBD2 TRBV7-2 TGTGCCAGCAGCCGTACGACTAGCGGAAACACAGATACGCAGTATTTT CASSRTTSGNTDTQYF
. TRBJ2-1 . TRBV19 TGTGCCACCATGAGGGGGGGAAGGAATGAGCAGTTCTTC CATMRGGRNEQFF
. TRBJ2-5 TRBD1 TRBV25-1 TGTGCCAGCAGTAAACCGGGACAGAAACAAGAGACCCAGTACTTC CASSKPGQKQETQYF
. TRBJ1-1 . TRBV27 TGTGCCAGCAGTTTCGGGGGATCGGGGACTGAAGCTTTCTTT CASSFGGSGTEAFF
. TRBJ2-2 TRBD2 TRBV7-2 TGTGCCAGCACCTCCGGGACTAGCCCTACCGGGGAGCTGTTTTTT CASTSGTSPTGELFF
. TRBJ2-2 TRBD1 TRBV9 TGTGCCAGCAGGGGACAGGGGAGCACCGGGGAGCTGTTTTTT CASRGQGSTGELFF
. TRBJ2-6 . TRBV12-3/TRBV12-4 TGTGCCAGCAGCAACTCTGGGGCCAACGTCCTGACTTTC CASSNSGANVLTF
. TRBJ1-1 TRBD1 TRBV7-9 TGTGCCAGCAGCACTCCACAGGGGACATTGAACACTGAAGCTTTCTTT CASSTPQGTLNTEAFF
. TRBJ2-1 TRBD1 TRBV6-6 TGTGCCAGCACCCCCCTTTCCCAGGGGGCTGGGAATGAGCAGTTCTTC CASTPLSQGAGNEQFF
. TRBJ2-1 . TRBV27 TGTGCCAGCAGTTTACTTGGGGGCCCTCTAAATGAGCAGTTCTTC CASSLLGGPLNEQFF
. TRBJ2-3 TRBD1 TRBV7-3 TGTGCCAGCAGTTTGACAGGGGATACGCAGTATTTT CASSLTGDTQYF
. TRBJ1-4 . TRBV7-2 TGTGCCAGCAGCTTTAATGGGCTAGCTTGGGAAAAACTGTTTTTT CASSFNGLAWEKLFF
. TRBJ2-6 . TRBV29-1 TGCAGCGTTGTGGGGGCGCAAGGGGCCAACGTCCTGACTTTC CSVVGAQGANVLTF
. TRBJ2-3 . TRBV7-3 TGTGCCAGCAGCTCTCAGTACGGCACAGATACGCAGTATTTT CASSSQYGTDTQYF
. TRBJ2-1 TRBD2 TRBV3-1/TRBV3-2 TGTGCCAGCAGCCAAGAACCAGCGGGGGGGAATGAGCAGTTCTTC CASSQEPAGGNEQFF
. TRBJ2-7 . TRBV19 TGTGCCAGTAGTATTGGGGCTTCCTACGAGCAGTACTTC CASSIGASYEQYF
. TRBJ1-2 TRBD1 TRBV5-5 TGTGCCAGCAGCTCGTTTGACAGGGGGCCGGGCTACACCTTC CASSSFDRGPGYTF
once TRBJ1-1 . TRBV5-1 TGCGCCAGCAGCTTGTCGCGCTTGAACACTGAAGCTTTCTTT CASSLSRLNTEAFF
. TRBJ1-3 . TRBV7-3 TGTGCCAGCAGCCCCCCTCGGACACCCGGATCCTCTGGAAACACCATATATTTT CASSPPRTPGSSGNTIYF
once TRBJ2-1 . TRBV4-3 TGCGCCAGCAGCCAAGACGGGGTCCTAATGAATGAGCAGTTCTTC CASSQDGVLMNEQFF
. TRBJ2-3 . TRBV3-1/TRBV3-2 TGTGCCAGCAGCCAGATACAAATCACAGATACGCAGTATTTT CASSQIQITDTQYF
few TRBJ1-3 . TRBV4-3 TGCGCCAGCAGCCAAGGAGGGGGAAACACCATATATTTT CASSQGGGNTIYF
. TRBJ2-1 TRBD1 TRBV19 TGTGCCAGTAGAGGGGGACAGGGGGCGCTCTACAATGAGCAGTTCTTC CASRGGQGALYNEQFF
few TRBJ1-2 . TRBV28 TGTGCCAGCAGTTTACTGGGCCCTGGCTACACCTTC CASSLLGPGYTF
. TRBJ2-2 . TRBV6-1 TGTGCCAGCAGTGAATTTGCAGCCGGGGAGCTGTTTTTT CASSEFAAGELFF
. TRBJ2-7 . TRBV12-3/TRBV12-4 TGTGCCAGCAGTTCCTCTAGCTACGAGCAGTACTTC CASSSSSYEQYF
. TRBJ1-5 . TRBV25-1 TGTGCCAGCAGTGGCACATTGAGCAATCAGCCCCAGCATTTT CASSGTLSNQPQHF
. TRBJ2-3 . TRBV24-1 TGTGCCACCAGTGAATATAGCACAGATACGCAGTATTTT CATSEYSTDTQYF
. TRBJ2-3 TRBD2 TRBV18 TGTGCCAGCTCACGCGGGGGGGCCACAGATACGCAGTATTTT CASSRGGATDTQYF
. TRBJ1-3 . TRBV6-6 TGTGCCAGCAGCCCTCAGGGAAACACCATATATTTT CASSPQGNTIYF
. TRBJ2-1 TRBD2 TRBV4-3 TGCGCCAGCAGCCAAGATTTGGGACTAACCTACTACAATGAGCAGTTCTTC CASSQDLGLTYYNEQFF
. TRBJ2-5 TRBD1 TRBV18 TGTGCCAGCTCCCCGACAGGGGTGCAAGAGACCCAGTACTTC CASSPTGVQETQYF
. TRBJ2-7 . TRBV3-1/TRBV3-2 TGTGCCAGCAGCCAAGCCCAGGGAACGGGTTACGAGCAGTACTTC CASSQAQGTGYEQYF
. TRBJ2-1 TRBD2 TRBV5-1 TGCGCCAGCAGCTCACTTAGCGGGAGCTCCTACAATGAGCAGTTCTTC CASSSLSGSSYNEQFF
. TRBJ2-1 TRBD2 TRBV6-5 TGTGCCAGCAGTACTAGCGGCTCCTACAATGAGCAGTTCTTC CASSTSGSYNEQFF
few TRBJ2-1 TRBD2 TRBV7-2 TGTGCCAGCAGCCTGGGACTAGCGGTAGCCTGGGAGCAGTTCTTC CASSLGLAVAWEQFF
. TRBJ2-7 TRBD1 TRBV12-3/TRBV12-4 TGTGCCAGCAGTAGACAGGGGGTATCCGAGCAGTACTTC CASSRQGVSEQYF
. TRBJ2-7 TRBD2 TRBV5-6 TGTGCCAGCAGCAAACTAGCGGGAGGGGTCGAGCAGTACTTC CASSKLAGGVEQYF
. TRBJ1-4 . TRBV11-2 TGTGCCAGCAGCTTATCAGGCGTAACTAATGAAAAACTGTTTTTT CASSLSGVTNEKLFF
. TRBJ1-2 TRBD1 TRBV9 TGTGCCAGCAGCGTATCTTCTCTTCAGGGGGCCGTCTATGGCTACACCTTC CASSVSSLQGAVYGYTF
. TRBJ2-1 TRBD2 TRBV11-2 TGTGCCAGCAGCTCGCTAGCGGGAGCCATCGGGGGTACGTTCTTC CASSSLAGAIGGTFF
. TRBJ2-2 TRBD2 TRBV19 TGTGCCAGTAGAATATCTAGACTAGCGCCTACCTTGAACACCGGGGAGCTGTTTTTT CASRISRLAPTLNTGELFF
. TRBJ1-2 TRBD1 TRBV6-5 TGTGCCAGCAGTTACGCGGACAGGGCGGATGGCTACACCTTC CASSYADRADGYTF
. TRBJ1-1 TRBD1 TRBV7-8 TGTGCCAGCAGCCTACAGGGGGTGAACACTGAAGCTTTCTTT CASSLQGVNTEAFF